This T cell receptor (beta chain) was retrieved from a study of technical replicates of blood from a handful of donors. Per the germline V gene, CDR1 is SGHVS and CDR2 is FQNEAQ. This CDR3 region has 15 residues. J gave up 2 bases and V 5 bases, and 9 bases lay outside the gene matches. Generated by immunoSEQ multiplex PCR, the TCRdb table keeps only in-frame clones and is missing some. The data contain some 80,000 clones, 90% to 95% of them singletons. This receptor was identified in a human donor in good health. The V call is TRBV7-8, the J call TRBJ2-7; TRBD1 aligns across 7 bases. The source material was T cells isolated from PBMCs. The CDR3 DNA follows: TGTGCCAGCAGCACGACAGGGTTGGGTACCTACGAGCAGTACTTC. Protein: CASSTTGLGTYEQYF.